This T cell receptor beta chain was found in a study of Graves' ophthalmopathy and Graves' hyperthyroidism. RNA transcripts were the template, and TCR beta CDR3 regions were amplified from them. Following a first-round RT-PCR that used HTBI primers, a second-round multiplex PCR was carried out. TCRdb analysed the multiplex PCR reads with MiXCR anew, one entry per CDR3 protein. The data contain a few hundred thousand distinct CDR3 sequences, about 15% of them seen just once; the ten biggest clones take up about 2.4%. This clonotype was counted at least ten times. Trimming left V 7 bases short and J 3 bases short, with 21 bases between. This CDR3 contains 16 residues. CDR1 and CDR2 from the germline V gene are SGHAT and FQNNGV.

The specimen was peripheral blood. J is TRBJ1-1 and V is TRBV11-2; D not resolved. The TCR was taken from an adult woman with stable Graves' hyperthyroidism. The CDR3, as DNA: TGTGCCAGCATCCGACGTTGGGCAACGGAAGACACTGAAGCTTTCTTT. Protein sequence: CASIRRWATEDTEAFF. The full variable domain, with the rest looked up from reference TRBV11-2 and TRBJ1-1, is EAGVAQSPRYKIIEKRQSVAFWCNPISGHATLYWYQQILGQGPKLLIQFQNNGVVDDSQLPKDRFSAERLKGVDSTLKIQPAKLEDSAVYLCASIRRWATEDTEAFFGQGTRLTVV.